This entry lists 17 T cell receptor beta chains sequenced from one sample in a study of T cells in Graves' hyperthyroidism and ophthalmopathy. Researchers took RNA transcripts and amplified the TCR beta CDR3 regions from them. Primed by the HTBI set, a first-round RT-PCR was run on the TCR CDR3. Via MiXCR, TCRdb re-called the multiplex PCR reads, giving one row per CDR3 protein. The sample lists 700,000 to 850,000 distinct CDR3 sequences, around a third occurring once. Source material: blood. These receptors were collected from a woman aged 40 to 50 with Graves' hyperthyroidism.

The chain combines TRBV11-2 with TRBJ1-2; D gene ambiguous. Germline assignment: CDR1 SGHAT and CDR2 FQNNGV. The CDR3 length is 14 residues. Between the trimmed V and J ends, which lost 6 bases and 4 bases, there was a span of 15 bases. The CDR3 reads CASSFGSPIYGYTF. CDR3 in DNA: TGTGCCAGCAGTTTCGGCAGCCCAATCTATGGCTACACCTTC.

This clonotype was seen repeatedly, ten times or more. The chain employs TRBV10-3 and TRBJ1-6; D gene uncertain. Germline V gene sequence: CDR1 ENHRY, CDR2 SYGVKD. V lost 6 bases to trimming and J lost 0 bases, with 0 bases between them. CDR3 length equals 12 residues. CDR3 residues: CAISSYNSPLHF. The CDR3 coding sequence is TGTGCCATCAGCTCCTATAATTCACCCCTCCACTTT.

The genes are TRBV5-5 and TRBJ1-1; no definite D call. Germline-derived CDR1 and CDR2 are SGHKS and YYEKEE (reference sequence). This CDR3 comprises 13 residues. The V gene lost 4 bases and the J gene lost 3 bases, with 10 bases spanning the gap. This chain's CDR3 is CASSHGRDTEAFF. CDR3 nucleotide sequence: TGTGCCAGCAGCCACGGACGGGACACTGAAGCTTTCTTT.

The V gene is TRBV7-3, the J gene TRBJ2-5; 13 bases are shared with TRBD2. There are 17 residues in the CDR3. V lost 3 bases to trimming and J lost 3 bases; unmatched junction nucleotides: 7. CDR1 is SGHTA, CDR2 FQGTGA, per germline. Written as DNA, the CDR3 is TGTGCCAGCAGCTTTTTGTTGGGACTAGCGGGGAAAGAGACCCAGTACTTC. The encoded protein is CASSFLLGLAGKETQYF.

This clonotype came up many times. The chain couples TRBV6-5 to TRBJ1-2; no definite D call. This CDR3 is built from 14 residues. Per germline, CDR1 MNHEY and CDR2 SVGAGI. Trimming left V 4 bases short and J 1 base short, with 10 bases between. The CDR3 sequence: CASSSPRVNYGYTF. The CDR3 DNA reads as TGTGCCAGCAGTTCCCCGAGAGTTAACTATGGCTACACCTTC.

This clonotype was found many times. The V gene is TRBV10-3, the J gene TRBJ1-2; D might be TRBD1 (5 bases). The germline CDR1 and CDR2 sequences are ENHRY and SYGVKD. The CDR3 length is 14 residues. With 6 bases removed from V and 3 bases from J, the gap between germline ends came to 14 bases. This chain's CDR3 is CAIRGTLGDYGYTF. DNA of the CDR3: TGTGCCATCAGGGGGACCCTCGGGGACTATGGCTACACCTTC.

This clonotype appeared many times. The J gene is TRBJ1-2, the V gene TRBV7-9; 8 positions agree with TRBD1. V was clipped by 5 bases and J by 7 bases; unmatched bases: 6. This CDR3 contains 13 residues. CDR1 and CDR2 from the germline V gene are SEHNR and FQNEAQ (reference sequence). This CDR3 reads CASSPTGVRGYTF. The CDR3 nucleotides read TGTGCCAGCAGCCCGACAGGGGTACGTGGCTACACCTTC.

V and J are TRBV24-1 and TRBJ1-1; TRBD1 matches 7 bases. Looked up from germline, CDR1 is KGHDR and CDR2 is SFDVKD. CDR3 length equals 15 residues. V trimming: 11 bases; J trimming: 4 bases; junction bases outside the gene matches: 15. The CDR3 DNA reads TGTGCCAGCTCACCAAACAGGGGAGGAGGCACTGAAGCTTTCTTT. Its protein is CASSPNRGGGTEAFF.

This clonotype was seen ten or more times. The chain uses TRBV29-1 and TRBJ1-2, with 8 positions matching TRBD1. The CDR3 contains 15 residues. V lost 5 bases and J lost 3; bases outside the gene matches: 11. Per the germline V gene, CDR1 is SQVTM and CDR2 is ANQGSEA. The CDR3 region has the DNA TGCAGCGTTCGGAGGGTGGCAGGGGGCGACTATGGCTACACCTTC. This encodes CSVRRVAGGDYGYTF.

V gene TRBV20-1 combines with J gene TRBJ2-7; 8 bases match TRBD1. Trimming cost V 6 bases and J 6 bases; bases outside gene matches: 13. Germline V lookup: CDR1 DFQATT, CDR2 SNEGSKA (reference sequence). This CDR3 spans 14 amino acids. CDR3 sequence: CSAPHRGIEGEQYF. The DNA of the CDR3 is TGCAGTGCCCCACACAGGGGGATAGAGGGCGAGCAGTACTTC.

J is TRBJ2-7 and V is TRBV6-5; 7 bases are shared with TRBD1. From germline, CDR1 is MNHEY and CDR2 SVGAGI. V was pared by 1 base and J by 5 bases, with 5 bases of the junction left unmatched. The CDR3 runs 14 residues. CDR3 DNA sequence: TGTGCCAGCAGTTACTTCTTACAGGGGAACGAGCAGTACTTC. Translating it yields CASSYFLQGNEQYF.

This clonotype occurred many times. The chain links TRBV4-3 to TRBJ1-4; 9 bases agree with TRBD1. Germline V gene data show CDR1 as LGHNA and CDR2 as YSLEER. The CDR3 has 16 residues. J lost 8 bases, V lost 1 base, and 8 bases had no gene match. Written as DNA, the CDR3 is TGCGCCAGCAGCCAAGTTCTTGGACAGGGGAACGAAAAACTGTTTTTT. It specifies CASSQVLGQGNEKLFF.

The gene calls are TRBV5-1 and TRBJ2-2, with D unresolved. Trimming pared 7 bases from V and 3 bases from J, leaving 13 bases between. The CDR3 has 14 residues. Germline CDR1 reads SGHRS; CDR2 reads YFSETQ. The CDR3 sequence: CASHERADTGELFF. In nucleotides, the CDR3 is TGCGCCAGCCACGAAAGGGCCGACACCGGGGAGCTGTTTTTT.

The rearrangement links TRBV20-1 to TRBJ2-7, with 8 bases fitting TRBD2. The V gene's germline CDR1 is DFQATT and CDR2 SNEGSKA (reference sequence). CDR3 length equals 15 residues. V gave up 6 bases and J gave up 7 bases; unmatched junction bases: 17. The CDR3 sequence: CSALGVAGIYNEQYF. The CDR3 coding sequence is TGCAGTGCGCTAGGGGTAGCGGGGATCTACAATGAGCAGTACTTC.

The chain has TRBV9 and TRBJ2-2; D possibly corresponds to TRBD1 (6 bases). CDR3 size: 16 residues. Trimming pared 3 bases from V and 0 bases from J, leaving 12 bases between. Per germline, CDR1 SGDLS and CDR2 YYNGEE. The CDR3 nucleotides read TGTGCCAGCAGCGCACAGACAGGCGCGAACACCGGGGAGCTGTTTTTT. This gives the protein CASSAQTGANTGELFF.

V gene TRBV6-6 combines with J gene TRBJ1-5; D not certain. This CDR3 comprises 13 residues. Germline V gives CDR1 MNHNY, CDR2 SVGAGI (reference sequence). V was trimmed by 8 bases and J by 6 bases, leaving 14 bases between them. The CDR3 nucleotides read TGTGCCAGCGGATCGGGTACAGCTCAGCCCCAGCATTTT. Translation: CASGSGTAQPQHF.

At least ten counts were recorded for this clonotype. The chain is built from TRBV19 and TRBJ1-5; D may be TRBD1 (5 bases). The germline V gene encodes CDR1 LNHDA and CDR2 SQIVND (reference sequence). The CDR3 covers 13 residues. The V gene lost 8 bases and the J gene lost 4 bases, with 12 bases spanning the gap. DNA of the CDR3: TGTGCCAGTCGGGACCCGGGGAATCAGCCCCAGCATTTT. It specifies CASRDPGNQPQHF.